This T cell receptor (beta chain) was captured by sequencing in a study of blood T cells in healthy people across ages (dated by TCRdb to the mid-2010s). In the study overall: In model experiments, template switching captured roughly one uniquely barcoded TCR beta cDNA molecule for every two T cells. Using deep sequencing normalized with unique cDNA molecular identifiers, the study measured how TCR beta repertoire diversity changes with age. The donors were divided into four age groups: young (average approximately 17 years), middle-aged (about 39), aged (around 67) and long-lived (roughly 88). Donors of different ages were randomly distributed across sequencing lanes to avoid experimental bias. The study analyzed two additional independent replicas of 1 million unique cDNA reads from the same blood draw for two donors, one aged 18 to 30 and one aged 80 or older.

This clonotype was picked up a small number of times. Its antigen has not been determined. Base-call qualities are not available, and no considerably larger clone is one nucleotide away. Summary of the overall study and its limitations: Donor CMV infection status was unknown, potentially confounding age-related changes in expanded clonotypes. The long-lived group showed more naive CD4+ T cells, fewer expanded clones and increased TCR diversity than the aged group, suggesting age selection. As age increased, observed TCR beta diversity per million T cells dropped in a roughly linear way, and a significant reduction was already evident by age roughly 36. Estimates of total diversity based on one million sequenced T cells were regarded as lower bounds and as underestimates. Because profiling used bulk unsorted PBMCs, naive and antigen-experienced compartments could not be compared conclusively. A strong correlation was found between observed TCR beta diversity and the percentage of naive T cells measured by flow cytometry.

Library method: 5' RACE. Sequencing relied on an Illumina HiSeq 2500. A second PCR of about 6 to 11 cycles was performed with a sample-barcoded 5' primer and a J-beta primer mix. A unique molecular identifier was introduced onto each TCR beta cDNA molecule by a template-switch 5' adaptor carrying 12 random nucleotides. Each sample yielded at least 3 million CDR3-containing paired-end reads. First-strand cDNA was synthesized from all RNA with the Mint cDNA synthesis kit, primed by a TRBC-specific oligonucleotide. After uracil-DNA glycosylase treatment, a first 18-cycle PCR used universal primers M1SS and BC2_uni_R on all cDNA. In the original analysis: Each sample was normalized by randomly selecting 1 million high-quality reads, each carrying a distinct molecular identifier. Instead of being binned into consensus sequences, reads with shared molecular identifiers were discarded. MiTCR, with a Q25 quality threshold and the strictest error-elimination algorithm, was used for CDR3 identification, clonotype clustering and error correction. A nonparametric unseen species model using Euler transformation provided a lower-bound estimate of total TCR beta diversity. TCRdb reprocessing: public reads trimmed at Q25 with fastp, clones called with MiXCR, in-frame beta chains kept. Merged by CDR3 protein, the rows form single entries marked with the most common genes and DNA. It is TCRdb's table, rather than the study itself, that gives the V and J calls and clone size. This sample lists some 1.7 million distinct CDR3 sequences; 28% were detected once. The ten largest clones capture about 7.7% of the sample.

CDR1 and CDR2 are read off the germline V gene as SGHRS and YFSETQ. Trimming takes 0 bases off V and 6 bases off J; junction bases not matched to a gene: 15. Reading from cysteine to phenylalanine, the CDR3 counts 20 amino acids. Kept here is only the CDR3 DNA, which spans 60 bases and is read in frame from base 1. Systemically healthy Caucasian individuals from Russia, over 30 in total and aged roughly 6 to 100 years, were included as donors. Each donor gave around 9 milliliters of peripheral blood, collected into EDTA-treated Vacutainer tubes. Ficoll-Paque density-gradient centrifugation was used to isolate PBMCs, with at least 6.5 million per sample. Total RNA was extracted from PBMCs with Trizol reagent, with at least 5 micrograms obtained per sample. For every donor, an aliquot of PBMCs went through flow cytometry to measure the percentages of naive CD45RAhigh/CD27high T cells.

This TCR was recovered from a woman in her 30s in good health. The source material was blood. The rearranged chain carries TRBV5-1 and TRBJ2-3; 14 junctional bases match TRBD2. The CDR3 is CASSLDVRRLAGGKVDTQYF. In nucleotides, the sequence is TGCGCCAGCAGCTTGGATGTTCGGAGACTAGCGGGAGGGAAGGTGGATACGCAGTATTTT.